One and the same sample provided the 24 T cell receptor beta chains below, sequenced in a study of regulatory T cells in long-lasting Graves disease. The authors built TCR beta libraries using iRepertoire HTBI primers and Arm-PCR of CDR3 regions. From the multiplex PCR reads, TCRdb called clonotypes with MiXCR, one entry per CDR3 protein. Among about 500,000 distinct CDR3 sequences, about 17% were seen once, and the ten largest hold 10% to 15%. The time point was: newly diagnosed GD, antithyroid drugs for less than 3 months. PBMC RNA served as the TCR library source. Separately, the same data were catalogued under a study of T cells in Graves' hyperthyroidism and ophthalmopathy.

The specimen was peripheral blood mononuclear cells (PBMCs), collected at new diagnosis, from a patient treated with antithyroid drugs. These receptors came from a man between 40 and 49 years old with Graves disease.

This clonotype was counted between two and nine times. The gene calls are TRBV29-1 and TRBJ2-7; 10 bases align to TRBD2. The V and J ends lost 3 bases and 3 bases, in that order; junction bases with no gene match: 8. CDR3 length: 15 amino acids. Germline-derived CDR1 and CDR2 are SQVTM and ANQGSEA. Here the CDR3 DNA reads TGCAGCGTTGACGGAAAGGCTAGCGGGAGCTACGAGCAGTACTTC. Translated, it gives CSVDGKASGSYEQYF.

This clonotype came up a few times. This chain connects TRBV30 to TRBJ1-2, with TRBD1 matching over 8 bases. Germline V gene sequence: CDR1 GTSNPN, CDR2 SVGIG (reference sequence). The CDR3 spans 15 residues. J was trimmed by 5 bases and V by 1 base; bases with no gene match: 9. CDR3 in DNA: TGTGCCTGGAGTGGGGCAGGGGGCGCCAGGTATGGCTACACCTTC. Residues: CAWSGAGGARYGYTF.

The DNA of the CDR3 is TGCAGTGCTAGAGATTCTTCGACTAGCGGGAGGGTCAATGAGCAGTTCTTC. This gives the protein CSARDSSTSGRVNEQFF. The chain employs TRBV20-1 and TRBJ2-1; 14 nucleotides agree with TRBD2. V was pared by 0 bases and J by 6 bases, with 7 bases of the junction left unmatched. Germline V CDR1 and CDR2: DFQATT, SNEGSKA (reference sequence). The length of the CDR3 is 17 residues.

Many counts were recorded for this clonotype. The CDR3 nucleotides are TGTGCCAGCAGCCCTCGGCCCCCGCTCTCCTACGAGCAGTACTTC. This codes for CASSPRPPLSYEQYF. V gene TRBV7-8 combines with J gene TRBJ2-7, with no clear D. The CDR3 sequence is 15 residues long. Germline loops: CDR1 SGHVS, CDR2 FQNEAQ. V lost 5 bases, J lost 0 bases, and 14 bases lay in between.

This clonotype has at least ten counts. At one end the junction does not follow the germline gene, possibly because of a read error. The chain recombines TRBV5-1 with TRBJ1-1; no firm D call. The CDR3 consists of 15 residues. Germline values: CDR1 SGHRS, CDR2 YFSETQ. The CDR3, as DNA: TGTGCCAGCAGCTTGTATCCCAAGACGGCCACTGAAGCTTTCTTT. This sequence encodes CASSLYPKTATEAFF.

This clonotype was seen repeatedly, ten times or more. The gene calls are TRBV2 and TRBJ2-3; 10 bases match TRBD1. Germline V gene lookup returns CDR1 SNHLY and CDR2 FYNNEI. The CDR3 spans 18 residues. V trimming: 4 bases; J trimming: 5 bases; junction bases outside the gene matches: 15. The CDR3 coding sequence is TGTGCCAGCAGTGGACGAGGGGACAGGGGTTCTGGAGTAGATACGCAGTATTTT. Amino acids: CASSGRGDRGSGVDTQYF.

This clonotype came up once. Given a much more abundant clone one base away, this may be a read error. Written as DNA, the CDR3 is TGTGCCAGCAGCCCGCGGGGCCCCGGAGGGTATAGCTACACCTTC. The encoded protein is CASSPRGPGGYSYTF. This chain uses TRBV28 with TRBJ1-2, with D perhaps matching TRBD1 (5 bases). CDR1 and CDR2 from the germline V gene are MDHEN and SYDVKM. With 6 bases removed from V and 9 bases from J, the gap between germline ends came to 23 bases. The CDR3 has 15 amino acids.

This clonotype was counted at least ten times. This sequence joins TRBV30 and TRBJ2-3; perhaps TRBD2 as D (5 bases). The CDR3 totals 15 residues. Germline CDR1 GTSNPN, CDR2 SVGIG (reference sequence). V dropped 7 bases and J dropped 8 bases, with 25 bases sitting between them. The CDR3 protein is CALKYPGRGLGTQYF. The CDR3, as DNA: TGTGCCTTGAAGTACCCGGGCCGGGGATTGGGTACGCAGTATTTT.

Only a few counts were recorded for this clonotype. The rearrangement uses TRBV25-1 and TRBJ1-1; D may be TRBD1 (5 bases). CDR3 length equals 15 residues. The germline CDR1 and CDR2 sequences are MGHDK and SYGVNS. Deletions cut 3 bases from V and 1 base from J, with 12 bases between. The CDR3 DNA reads TGTGCCAGCAGTGAGGCTGTGGGGACGAACACTGAAGCTTTCTTT. Amino acids: CASSEAVGTNTEAFF.

This clonotype was recorded many times. The chain combines TRBV10-3 with TRBJ2-5; 9 bases fit TRBD1. Germline-derived CDR1 and CDR2 are ENHRY and SYGVKD. The CDR3 loop spans 16 amino acids. V dropped 2 bases and J dropped 0; count of bases not matched to a gene: 4. DNA for the CDR3: TGTGCCATCAGTGAGGAGGGGACAGGGTACCAAGAGACCCAGTACTTC. Amino acid sequence: CAISEEGTGYQETQYF.

This rearrangement joins TRBV7-3 to TRBJ2-2; the D gene is possibly TRBD1 (6 bases). Trimming took 2 bases from V and 0 from J, leaving 16 bases between them. The CDR3 loop spans 18 amino acids. Germline-derived CDR1 and CDR2 are SGHTA and FQGTGA. The CDR3 sequence: CASSLAFSGQTNTGELFF. CDR3 coding DNA: TGTGCCAGCAGCTTAGCATTTAGTGGACAGACGAACACCGGGGAGCTGTTTTTT.

This clonotype was seen only a few times. This chain uses TRBV12-3 or TRBV12-4 with TRBJ1-1, with D possibly being TRBD1 (5 bases). The CDR3 runs 14 residues. The ends were cut back, 6 bases at V and 5 bases at J, with 16 bases in the middle. For the CDR3, the DNA is TGTGCCAGCAGCGTAGGTGTTGCAGGGACTGAAGCTTTCTTT. It is translated as CASSVGVAGTEAFF.

In this sample, this clonotype turned up many times. This chain links TRBV11-3 with TRBJ2-7; TRBD2 is a possible D gene (6 bases). There are 14 residues in the CDR3. V lost 5 bases and J 1 base, leaving 12 bases between the germline ends. The germline V gene has CDR1 SGHNT and CDR2 YENEEA. The chain's CDR3 is CASSPSLASYEQYF. The CDR3 region has the DNA TGTGCCAGCAGCCCCTCACTAGCTTCCTACGAGCAGTACTTC.

A few counts support this clonotype. The J gene is TRBJ2-3, the V gene TRBV3-1; tentatively, D is TRBD1 or TRBD2 (5 bases each). The length of the CDR3 is 12 residues. CDR1 and CDR2 (germline): LGHDT, YNNKEL (reference sequence). V was pared by 8 bases and J by 3 bases, with 9 bases between. The CDR3 nucleotides are TGTGCCAGCCAGGGACCGACAGATACGCAGTATTTT. Protein sequence: CASQGPTDTQYF.

This clonotype was detected many times. The gene calls are TRBV28 and TRBJ1-5, with a tentative D call TRBD1 (5 bases). Germline V gene lookup returns CDR1 MDHEN and CDR2 SYDVKM. With 6 bases removed from V and 7 bases from J, the gap between germline ends came to 19 bases. This CDR3 spans 15 amino acids. CDR3 sequence reads: CASSRVNRGGQPQHF. Written as DNA, the CDR3 is TGTGCCAGCAGCCGAGTGAACCGGGGGGGGCAGCCCCAGCATTTT.

V and J are TRBV24-1 and TRBJ2-7, with 7 bases fitting TRBD1. CDR1 is KGHDR, CDR2 SFDVKD, per germline. The CDR3 runs to 14 residues. Trimming took 3 bases from V and 1 from J; bases not matched to a gene: 2. The CDR3 loop is CATSDRDSSYEQYF. CDR3 nucleotides: TGTGCCACCAGTGATCGGGACAGTTCCTACGAGCAGTACTTC.

This clonotype was recorded many times. The V call is TRBV24-1, the J call TRBJ2-1; a weak D match, TRBD1 (6 bases). Trimming removed 1 base from V and 15 bases from J, with 15 bases in between. Germline CDR1 and CDR2: KGHDR and SFDVKD. CDR3 length equals 13 residues. The CDR3 sequence: CATSDFRKGELFF. CDR3 nucleotide sequence: TGTGCCACCAGTGATTTTCGTAAGGGGGAGTTGTTCTTC.

This clonotype has only a few counts. The rearrangement joins TRBV29-1 to TRBJ2-2, with D perhaps matching TRBD1 (6 bases). Germline V gives CDR1 SQVTM, CDR2 ANQGSEA. V was shortened by 6 bases and J by 6 bases, with 14 bases between the two germline ends. CDR3 length equals 13 residues. The DNA of the CDR3 is TGCAGCGTACAGTCAGGGGTTTCCGGGGAGCTGTTTTTT. Residues: CSVQSGVSGELFF.

This rearrangement joins TRBV29-1 to TRBJ1-1, with D tentatively TRBD1 (5 bases). V shed 6 bases and J shed 2 bases, with 13 bases lying between them. CDR1 and CDR2 from the germline V gene are SQVTM and ANQGSEA. The CDR3 consists of 13 residues. The CDR3 loop reads CSVRLQGNTEAFF. The CDR3 DNA is TGCAGCGTGCGTCTCCAGGGTAACACTGAAGCTTTCTTT.

This clonotype has at least ten counts. The CDR3 spells CASSQLVRSDTQYF. In nucleotides, the CDR3 is TGTGCCAGCAGCCAACTAGTCCGCTCCGATACGCAGTATTTT. This rearrangement joins TRBV3-1 to TRBJ2-3, with unresolved D. The CDR3 length is 14 residues. V lost 2 bases and J 6 bases, leaving 12 bases between the germline ends. Germline V CDR1 and CDR2: LGHDT, YNNKEL (reference sequence).

The V gene is TRBV7-2, the J gene TRBJ2-6; 7 bases are shared with TRBD2. After removal of 5 bases from V and 0 bases from J, the junction contained 10 bases not matched to a gene. The germline V gene encodes CDR1 SGHTA and CDR2 FQGNSA. The CDR3 extends over 18 amino acids. The CDR3 sequence: CASSESSGKSSGANVLTF. The DNA for the CDR3 is TGTGCCAGCAGCGAGTCTAGCGGAAAGAGCTCTGGGGCCAACGTCCTGACTTTC.

For this clonotype: This may be a read error, as it is one base from a much larger clone. The rearrangement links TRBV5-1 to TRBJ2-1; 10 nucleotides line up with TRBD1. Germline V gene lookup returns CDR1 SGHRS and CDR2 YFSETQ. Trimming at V came to 5 bases and at J to 13 bases, leaving 9 bases not matched to a gene. CDR3 length: 13 amino acids. CDR3: CASRTGGLETQFF. CDR3 nucleotide sequence: TGCGCCAGCAGGACAGGGGGCCTCGAGACCCAGTTCTTC.

The genes are TRBV28 and TRBJ2-6, with 9 bases aligning to TRBD1. CDR1 and CDR2 from the germline V gene are MDHEN and SYDVKM. After removal of 7 bases from V and 6 bases from J, the junction contained 7 bases not matched to a gene. The CDR3 runs to 15 residues. The CDR3 loop reads CASITQGAVANVLTF. The CDR3 nucleotides read TGTGCCAGCATTACACAGGGGGCTGTGGCCAACGTCCTGACTTTC.

This clonotype was seen more than once but under ten times. J is TRBJ2-1 and V is TRBV12-3 or TRBV12-4; D is ambiguous. The CDR3 covers 13 residues. Trimming took 5 bases from V and 4 from J, leaving 9 bases between them. CDR3 bases: TGTGCCAGCAGTCCTGGCTATTACAATGAGCAGTTCTTC. Encoded protein: CASSPGYYNEQFF.